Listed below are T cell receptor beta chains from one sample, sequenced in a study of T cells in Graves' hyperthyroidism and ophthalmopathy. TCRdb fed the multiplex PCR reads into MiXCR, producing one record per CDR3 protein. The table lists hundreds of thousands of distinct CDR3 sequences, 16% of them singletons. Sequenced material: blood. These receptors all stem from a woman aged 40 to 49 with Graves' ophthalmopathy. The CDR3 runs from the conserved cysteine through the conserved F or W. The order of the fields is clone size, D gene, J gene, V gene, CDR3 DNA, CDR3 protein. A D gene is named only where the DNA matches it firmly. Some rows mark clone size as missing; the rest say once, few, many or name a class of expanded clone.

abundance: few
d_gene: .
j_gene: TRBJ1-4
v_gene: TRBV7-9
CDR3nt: TGTGCCAGCAGCTACGGGACACCAACTAATGAAAAACTGTTTTTT
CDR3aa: CASSYGTPTNEKLFF

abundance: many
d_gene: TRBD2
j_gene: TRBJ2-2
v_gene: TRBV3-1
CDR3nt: TGTGCCAGCAGCCTTGGCGGGAGGGCCGCCGGGGAGCTGTTTTTT
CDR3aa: CASSLGGRAAGELFF

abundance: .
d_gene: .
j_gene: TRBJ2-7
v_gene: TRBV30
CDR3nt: TGTGCCTGGAGCGCCCAGACTCTGGAGAAATACGAGCAGTACTTC
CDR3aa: CAWSAQTLEKYEQYF

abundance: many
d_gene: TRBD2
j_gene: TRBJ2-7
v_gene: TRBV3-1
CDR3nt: TGTGCCAGCAGCCAGGGGGGACTAGCGCACTACGAGCAGTACTTC
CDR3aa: CASSQGGLAHYEQYF

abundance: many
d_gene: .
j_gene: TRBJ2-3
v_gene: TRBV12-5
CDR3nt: TGTGCTAGTGGCCCAACAATACCAGCCGATACGCAGTATTTT
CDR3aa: CASGPTIPADTQYF

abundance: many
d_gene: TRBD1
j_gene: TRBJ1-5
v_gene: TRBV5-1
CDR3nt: TGCGCCAGCAGCGAAGGGACAGATCAGCCCCAGCATTTT
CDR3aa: CASSEGTDQPQHF

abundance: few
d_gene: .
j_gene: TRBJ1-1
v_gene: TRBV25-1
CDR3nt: TGTGCCAGCAGCAGGGGCTTTAACACTGAAGCTTTCTTT
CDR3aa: CASSRGFNTEAFF

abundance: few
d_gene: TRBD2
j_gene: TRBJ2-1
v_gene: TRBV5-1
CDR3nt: TGCGCCAGCAACGGGGGGGGAGGGCAGGGGAATGAGCAGTTCTTC
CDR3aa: CASNGGGGQGNEQFF

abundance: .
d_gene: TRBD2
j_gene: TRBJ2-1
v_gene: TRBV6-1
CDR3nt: TGTGCCAGCAGACCCTCGGGGGGGGAGGGCCTAGGTGAGCAGTTCTTC
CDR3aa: CASRPSGGEGLGEQFF

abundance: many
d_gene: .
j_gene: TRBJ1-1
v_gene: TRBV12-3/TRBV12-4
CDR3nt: TGTGCCAGCAGTTTCCTGGAAATCATGAACACTGAAGCTTTCTTT
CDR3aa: CASSFLEIMNTEAFF

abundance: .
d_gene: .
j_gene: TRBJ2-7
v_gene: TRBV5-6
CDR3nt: TGTGCCAGCAGCTTGGGGCAGGGGGGGTCCTACGAGCAGTACTTC
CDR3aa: CASSLGQGGSYEQYF

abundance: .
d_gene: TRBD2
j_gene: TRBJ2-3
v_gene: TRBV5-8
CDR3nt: TGTGCCAGCAGCGGCCGCCGGCTAGCGGGAGTGAAAGATACGCAGTATTTT
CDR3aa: CASSGRRLAGVKDTQYF

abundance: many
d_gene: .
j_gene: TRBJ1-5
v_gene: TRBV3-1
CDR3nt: TGTGCCAGCAGCCAAGCTGGTCAGCCCCAGCATTTT
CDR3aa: CASSQAGQPQHF

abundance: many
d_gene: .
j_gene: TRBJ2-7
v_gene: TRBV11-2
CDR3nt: TGTGCCAGCAGCTTAGGAGGACACGAGCAGTACTTC
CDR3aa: CASSLGGHEQYF

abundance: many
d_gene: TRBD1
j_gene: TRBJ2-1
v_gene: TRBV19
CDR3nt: TGTGCCAGTAGTACTCCGGGACAGGGGTGGCTAGCGACTACCTACAATGAGCAGTTCTTC
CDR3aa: CASSTPGQGWLATTYNEQFF

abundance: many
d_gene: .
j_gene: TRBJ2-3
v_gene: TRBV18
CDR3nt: TGTGCCAGCTCACGGGACCACACAGATACGCAGTATTTT
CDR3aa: CASSRDHTDTQYF

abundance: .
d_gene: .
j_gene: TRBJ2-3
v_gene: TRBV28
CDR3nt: TGTGCCACCTCGAAGGGGAAGCCTAGCACAGATACGCAGTATTTT
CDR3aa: CATSKGKPSTDTQYF